This note documents a single T cell receptor (beta chain) sequence. The investigators reverse transcribed all of the isolated RNA, so they sequenced expressed TCRB transcripts. Produced via immunoSEQ multiplex PCR; TCRdb's table is partial and in-frame only. The profile shows around 500,000 clones, around 10% of them singletons. This entry is derived from a study of beta chain features in type 1 diabetes. For the study at large: In age, gender and cell yields, patients were similar to healthy donors.

The CDR3 is 15 residues long. V was pared by 8 bases and J by 3 bases, with 6 bases of the junction left unmatched. Germline CDR1 and CDR2: SNHLY and FYNNEI. This sequence was found in a woman aged 18-29 years in good health. Material for sequencing was naive CD4+ T cells from blood. The V and J genes are TRBV2 and TRBJ2-3; 12 bases fit TRBD2. Here the CDR3 reads CASARLAGVTDTQYF. DNA of the CDR3: TGTGCCAGCGCACGACTAGCGGGAGTGACAGATACGCAGTATTTT.